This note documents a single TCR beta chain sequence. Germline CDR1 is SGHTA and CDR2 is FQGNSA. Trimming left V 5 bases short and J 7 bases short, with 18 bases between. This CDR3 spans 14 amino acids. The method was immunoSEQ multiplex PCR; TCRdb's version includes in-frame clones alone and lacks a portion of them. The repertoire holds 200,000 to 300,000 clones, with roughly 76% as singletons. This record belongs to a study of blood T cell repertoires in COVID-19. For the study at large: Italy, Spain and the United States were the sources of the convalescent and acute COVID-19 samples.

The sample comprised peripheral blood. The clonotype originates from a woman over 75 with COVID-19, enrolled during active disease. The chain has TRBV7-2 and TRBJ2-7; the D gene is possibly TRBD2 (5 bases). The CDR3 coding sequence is TGTGCCAGCAGCCCCCTCGGGCCCCGAGGGGAGCAGTACTTC. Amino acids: CASSPLGPRGEQYF.